This T cell receptor (beta chain) stems from a study of CD8+ T cells in alopecia areata. Study in general: Tofacitinib was taken orally by treated patients, and the dose was 5 to 10 mg twice daily. A 6-month period off drug followed tofacitinib, which lasted 6 to 18 months. Study-wide points: Compared with normal scalp, lesional scalp had higher clonality and more expanded CD8+ clones.

The ends lost 3 bases at V and 2 bases at J; junction bases unmatched: 7. The CDR3 totals 15 residues. Germline V gene data show CDR1 as SGDLS and CDR2 as YYNGEE. Concerning this clone: The antigen is not known.

Alopecia areata patients gave lesional scalp punch biopsies and peripheral blood samples. RNA, once extracted, was reverse transcribed into cDNA for use as the sequencing template. Produced via immunoSEQ multiplex PCR; TCRdb's table is partial and in-frame only. The sample shows approximately 59,000 clones, under 55% of them seen only once. This TCR was recovered from a human donor with alopecia areata. V and J are TRBV9 and TRBJ1-1, with 7 bases identical to TRBD1. The sequenced sample was CD8+ T cells sorted from blood, obtained at week 0. The CDR3 coding sequence is TGTGCCAGCAGCGGACCAGACAGGGTCAACACTGAAGCTTTCTTT. Its translation: CASSGPDRVNTEAFF. Combining the CDR3 with reference TRBV9 and TRBJ1-1 gives the whole variable domain DSGVTQTPKHLITATGQRVTLRCSPRSGDLSVYWYQQSLDQGLQFLIQYYNGEERAKGNILERFSAQQFPDLHSELNLSSLELGDSALYFCASSGPDRVNTEAFFGQGTRLTVV.